Listed below are T cell receptor beta chains from one sample, sequenced in a study of long-term antiretroviral therapy in people with HIV. Method: immunoSEQ multiplex PCR; TCRdb's copy keeps in-frame clones and lacks some. The top ten hold around 3.9% of the sample, which has about 39,000 clones, about 86% seen once. The material sequenced was unsorted PBMCs, taken just before starting antiretroviral therapy. The receptor set was obtained from a woman younger than 30 with HIV. Both conserved end residues are part of each CDR3. Fields, in order: J gene, clone size, D gene, V gene, CDR3 DNA, CDR3 protein. A D gene is named only where the DNA matches it firmly. Clone size is given for some rows only: seen once, a few or many times, or a class if the clone is expanded.

J: TRBJ1-1; size: .; D: TRBD1; V: TRBV28; DNA: TGTGCCAGCAGTAACCGGGACAGGGGCTCTGAAGCTTTCTTT; CDR3: CASSNRDRGSEAFF
J: TRBJ2-3; size: .; D: .; V: TRBV18; DNA: TGTGCCAGCTCACCACTAGATACGCAGTATTTT; CDR3: CASSPLDTQYF
J: TRBJ2-6; size: .; D: .; V: TRBV27; DNA: TGTGCCAGCAGTCCCACCGGGACGGGGGCCAACGTCCTGACTTTC; CDR3: CASSPTGTGANVLTF
J: TRBJ2-1; size: .; D: .; V: TRBV18; DNA: TGTGCCAGCTCACCACTGAGAGGCGAAGGCAATGAGCAGTTCTTC; CDR3: CASSPLRGEGNEQFF
J: TRBJ2-7; size: once; D: TRBD1; V: TRBV7-2; DNA: TGTGCCAGCAGCTTAGTGGGACAGGGAGCCTACGAGCAGTACTTC; CDR3: CASSLVGQGAYEQYF
J: TRBJ1-1; size: .; D: .; V: TRBV19; DNA: TGTGCCAGTAGTATCTCCCGGTCGGGAGCCGAAGCTTTCTTT; CDR3: CASSISRSGAEAFF
J: TRBJ2-1; size: .; D: .; V: TRBV19; DNA: TGTGCCAGTATGAACTACAATGAGCAGTTCTTC; CDR3: CASMNYNEQFF
J: TRBJ2-1; size: .; D: TRBD2; V: TRBV28; DNA: TGTGCCAGCAGCCGTGTGGGGAGCGGGAACTACAATGAGCAGTTCTTC; CDR3: CASSRVGSGNYNEQFF
J: TRBJ2-1; size: .; D: TRBD2; V: TRBV11-2; DNA: TGTGCCAGCAGCTCAAGGACTAGCGGGAGCTCCTACAATGAGCAGTTCTTC; CDR3: CASSSRTSGSSYNEQFF
J: TRBJ1-2; size: .; D: .; V: TRBV27; DNA: TGTGCCAGCAGTTTATCCTGGCGGGGGAGTGACTATGGCTACACCTTC; CDR3: CASSLSWRGSDYGYTF
J: TRBJ2-5; size: .; D: .; V: TRBV4-3; DNA: TGCGCCAGCAGCCAAGATTTAAGCGATGGGGAGACCCAGTACTTC; CDR3: CASSQDLSDGETQYF
J: TRBJ2-3; size: .; D: .; V: TRBV13; DNA: TGTGCCAGCAGCTTAGAAAAGGGGGCAGATACGCAGTATTTT; CDR3: CASSLEKGADTQYF
J: TRBJ1-2; size: .; D: TRBD1; V: TRBV27; DNA: TGTGCCAGCACCTTTCGGGACAGCGGGGAACCTGAGGACTACACCTTC; CDR3: CASTFRDSGEPEDYTF
J: TRBJ2-3; size: .; D: .; V: TRBV4-3; DNA: TGCGCCAGCAGCCAGAGACCATCGATAAACACAGATACGCAGTATTTT; CDR3: CASSQRPSINTDTQYF
J: TRBJ2-1; size: .; D: .; V: TRBV7-2; DNA: TGTGCCAGCAGGGCTCTTGGCAATGAGCAGTTCTTC; CDR3: CASRALGNEQFF
J: TRBJ2-2; size: .; D: TRBD1; V: TRBV6-5; DNA: TGTGCCAGCAGTTACCGACAGGGGACAGGGGAGCTGTTTTTT; CDR3: CASSYRQGTGELFF
J: TRBJ2-7; size: few; D: .; V: TRBV27; DNA: TGTGCCACCTCCTCGGGACGGTCCTACGAGCAGTACTTC; CDR3: CATSSGRSYEQYF
J: TRBJ2-5; size: .; D: TRBD1; V: TRBV27; DNA: TGTGCCAGCAGCCATTGGGTGACAGGGGCAGGAGAGACCCAGTACTTC; CDR3: CASSHWVTGAGETQYF
J: TRBJ1-4; size: .; D: .; V: TRBV7-6; DNA: TGTGCCAGCAGCTTAGTTTTGGCCGAGGAAAAACTGTTTTTT; CDR3: CASSLVLAEEKLFF
J: TRBJ2-1; size: once; D: TRBD2; V: TRBV7-9; DNA: TGTGCCAGCGCCGGGGCTAGCGGGAGGAATGAGCAGTTCTTC; CDR3: CASAGASGRNEQFF
J: TRBJ2-2; size: few; D: .; V: TRBV7-3; DNA: TGTGCCACCCGCCCCGGTCCCGGGGAGCTGTTTTTT; CDR3: CATRPGPGELFF
J: TRBJ2-7; size: .; D: .; V: TRBV7-8; DNA: TGTGCCAGCAGCTATACAGGATACGAGCAGTACTTC; CDR3: CASSYTGYEQYF
J: TRBJ1-2; size: .; D: TRBD1; V: TRBV7-9; DNA: TGTGCCAGCAGCGACAGGGCGCATGGCTACACCTTC; CDR3: CASSDRAHGYTF
J: TRBJ1-5; size: .; D: TRBD1; V: TRBV19; DNA: TGTGCCAGTAGTCCGACAGGGGGCAATCAGCCCCAGCATTTT; CDR3: CASSPTGGNQPQHF
J: TRBJ2-5; size: .; D: .; V: TRBV11-2; DNA: TGTGCCAGCAGCTTAGAAGGCGGGTTCCAAGAGACCCAGTACTTC; CDR3: CASSLEGGFQETQYF
J: TRBJ2-7; size: few; D: TRBD1; V: TRBV6-5; DNA: TGTGCCAGCAGTCCGGGACAGGGGTCCTACGAGCAGTACTTC; CDR3: CASSPGQGSYEQYF